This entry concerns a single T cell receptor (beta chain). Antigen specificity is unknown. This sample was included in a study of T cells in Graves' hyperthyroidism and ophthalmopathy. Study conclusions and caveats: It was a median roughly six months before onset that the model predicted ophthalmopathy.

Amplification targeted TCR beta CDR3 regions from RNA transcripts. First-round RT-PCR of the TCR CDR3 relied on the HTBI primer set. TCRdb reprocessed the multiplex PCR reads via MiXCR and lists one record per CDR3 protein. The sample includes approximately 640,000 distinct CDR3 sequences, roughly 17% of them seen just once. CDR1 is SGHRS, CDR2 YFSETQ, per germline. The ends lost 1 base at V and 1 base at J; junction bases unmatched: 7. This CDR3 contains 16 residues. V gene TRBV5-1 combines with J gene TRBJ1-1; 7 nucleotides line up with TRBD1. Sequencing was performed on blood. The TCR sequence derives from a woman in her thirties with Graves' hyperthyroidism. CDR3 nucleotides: TGCGCCAGCAGCTTGTTGGCAGGGGGACAGAACACTGAAGCTTTCTTT. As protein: CASSLLAGGQNTEAFF.